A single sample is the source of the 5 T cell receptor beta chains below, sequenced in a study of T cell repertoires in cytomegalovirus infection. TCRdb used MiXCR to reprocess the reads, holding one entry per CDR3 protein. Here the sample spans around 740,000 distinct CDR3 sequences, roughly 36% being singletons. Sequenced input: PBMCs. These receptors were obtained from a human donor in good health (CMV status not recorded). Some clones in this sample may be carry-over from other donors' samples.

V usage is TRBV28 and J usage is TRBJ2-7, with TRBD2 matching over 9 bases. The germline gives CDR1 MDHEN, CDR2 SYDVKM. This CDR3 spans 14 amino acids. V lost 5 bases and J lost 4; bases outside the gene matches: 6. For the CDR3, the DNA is TGTGCCAGCAGTCGCCTAGCGGGGTATTACGAGCAGTACTTC. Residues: CASSRLAGYYEQYF.

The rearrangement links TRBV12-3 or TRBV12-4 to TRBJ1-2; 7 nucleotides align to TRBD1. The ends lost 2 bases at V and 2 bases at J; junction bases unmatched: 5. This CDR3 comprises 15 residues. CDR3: CASSLSGGLNYGYTF. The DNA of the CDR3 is TGTGCCAGCAGTTTATCAGGGGGGCTCAACTATGGCTACACCTTC.

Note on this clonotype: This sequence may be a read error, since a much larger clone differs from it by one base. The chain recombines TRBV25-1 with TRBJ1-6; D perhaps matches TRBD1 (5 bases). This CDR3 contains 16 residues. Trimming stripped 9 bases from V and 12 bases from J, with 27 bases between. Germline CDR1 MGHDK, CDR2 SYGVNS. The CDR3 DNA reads TGTGCCAGACCTTGCCAAGGGGCCACCTTTGATGTACCCCTCCACTTT. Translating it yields CARPCQGATFDVPLHF.

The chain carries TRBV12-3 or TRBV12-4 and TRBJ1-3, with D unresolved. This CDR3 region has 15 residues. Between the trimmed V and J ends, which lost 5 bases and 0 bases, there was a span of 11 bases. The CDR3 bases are TGTGCCAGCAGTAAAGCCAGAGGCTCTGGAAACACCATATATTTT. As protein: CASSKARGSGNTIYF.

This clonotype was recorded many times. CDR3 in amino acids: CASSLGYSYEQYF. The CDR3 bases are TGTGCCAGCAGCCTGGGGTATTCTTACGAGCAGTACTTC. The rearrangement joins TRBV7-3 to TRBJ2-7; D unclear. The CDR3 length is 13 residues. V was shortened by 5 bases and J by 4 bases, with 12 bases between the two germline ends. Germline V gene data show CDR1 as SGHTA and CDR2 as FQGTGA.